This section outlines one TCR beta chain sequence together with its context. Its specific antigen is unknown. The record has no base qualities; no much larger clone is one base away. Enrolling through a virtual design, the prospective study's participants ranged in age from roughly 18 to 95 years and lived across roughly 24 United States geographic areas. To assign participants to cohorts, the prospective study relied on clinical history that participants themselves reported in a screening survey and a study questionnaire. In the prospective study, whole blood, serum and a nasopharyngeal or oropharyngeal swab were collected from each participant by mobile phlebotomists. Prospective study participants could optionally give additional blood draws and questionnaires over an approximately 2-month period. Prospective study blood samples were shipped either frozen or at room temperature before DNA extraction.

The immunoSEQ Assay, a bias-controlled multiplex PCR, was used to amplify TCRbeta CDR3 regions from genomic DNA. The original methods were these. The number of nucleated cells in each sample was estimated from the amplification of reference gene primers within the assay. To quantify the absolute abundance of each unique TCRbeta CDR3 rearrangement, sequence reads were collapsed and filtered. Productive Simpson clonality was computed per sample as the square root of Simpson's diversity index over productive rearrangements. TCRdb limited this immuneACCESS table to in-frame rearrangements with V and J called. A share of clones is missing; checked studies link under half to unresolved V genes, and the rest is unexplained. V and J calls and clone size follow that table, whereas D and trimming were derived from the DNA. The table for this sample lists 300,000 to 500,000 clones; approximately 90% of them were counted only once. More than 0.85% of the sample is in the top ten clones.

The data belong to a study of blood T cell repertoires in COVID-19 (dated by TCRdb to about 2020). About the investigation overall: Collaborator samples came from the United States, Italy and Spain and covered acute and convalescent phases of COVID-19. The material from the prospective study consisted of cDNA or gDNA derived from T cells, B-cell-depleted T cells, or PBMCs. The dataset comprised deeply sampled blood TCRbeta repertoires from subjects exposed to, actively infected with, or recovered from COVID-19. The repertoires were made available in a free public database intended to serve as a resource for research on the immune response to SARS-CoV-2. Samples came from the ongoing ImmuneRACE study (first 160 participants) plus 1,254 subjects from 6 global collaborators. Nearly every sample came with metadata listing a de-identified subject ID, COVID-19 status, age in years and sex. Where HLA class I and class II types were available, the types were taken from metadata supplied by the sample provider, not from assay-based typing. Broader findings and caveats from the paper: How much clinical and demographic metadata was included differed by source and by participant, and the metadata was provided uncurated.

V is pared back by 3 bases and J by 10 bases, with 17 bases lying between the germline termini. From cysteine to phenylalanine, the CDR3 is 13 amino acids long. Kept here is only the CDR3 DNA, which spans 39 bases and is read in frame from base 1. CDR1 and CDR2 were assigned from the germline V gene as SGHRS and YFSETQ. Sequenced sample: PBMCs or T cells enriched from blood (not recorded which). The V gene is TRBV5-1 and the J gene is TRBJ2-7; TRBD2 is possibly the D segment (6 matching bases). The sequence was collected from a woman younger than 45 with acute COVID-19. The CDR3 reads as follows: CASSSQDKGLQYF. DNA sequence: TGCGCCAGCAGCTCGCAGGATAAGGGACTTCAGTACTTC.